This is a list of T cell receptor beta chains from one sample in a study of regulatory T cells in long-lasting Graves disease. Each CDR3 protein is one row after TCRdb ran MiXCR on the multiplex PCR reads. Among just over 600,000 distinct CDR3 sequences listed, roughly 15% were seen once. In addition, the sample was reused for a study of T cells in Graves' hyperthyroidism and ophthalmopathy.

Sequenced material: peripheral blood mononuclear cells (PBMCs), taken at new diagnosis, from a patient treated with antithyroid drugs. These receptors came from a woman aged 25 to 39 with Graves disease. Both conserved end residues are part of each CDR3. D genes are given only for firm matches. Clone sizes are given selectively: once, few, many, or a class where the clone is expanded.

D gene	clone size	CDR3 length	J gene	V gene	CDR3 protein	CDR3 DNA
NA	few	17	TRBJ1-6	TRBV6-2/TRBV6-3	CASSARSLSSYNSPLHF	TGTGCCAGCAGCGCGCGGAGCCTGAGCTCCTATAATTCACCCCTCCACTTT
NA	many	15	TRBJ1-4	TRBV28	CASSHTGLANEKLFF	TGTGCCAGCAGTCATACAGGGCTTGCTAATGAAAAACTGTTTTTT
NA	many	12	TRBJ2-7	TRBV20-1	CSARQARVEQYF	TGCAGTGCTAGACAGGCACGGGTCGAGCAGTACTTC
TRBD1	many	15	TRBJ1-5	TRBV2	CASKGDRISNQPQHF	TGTGCCAGCAAAGGGGACAGAATAAGCAATCAGCCCCAGCATTTT
TRBD1	many	15	TRBJ1-5	TRBV2	CASSEEGALSQPQHF	TGTGCCAGCAGTGAAGAGGGGGCGTTAAGTCAGCCCCAGCATTTT
TRBD2	few	14	TRBJ2-4	TRBV19	CASSIEGRENIQYF	TGTGCCAGTAGTATTGAGGGGAGGGAAAACATTCAGTACTTC
TRBD1	NA	15	TRBJ2-7	TRBV10-3	CAISESRQGHYEQYF	TGTGCCATCAGTGAGAGCCGACAGGGTCACTACGAGCAGTACTTC
NA	few	14	TRBJ2-1	TRBV5-1	CATPRVGHYNEQFF	TGCGCCACACCGAGGGTTGGACATTACAATGAGCAGTTCTTC
NA	few	13	TRBJ2-1	TRBV5-1	CATAGGPNDEQFF	TGCGCCACGGCAGGGGGGCCCAACGATGAGCAGTTCTTC
NA	few	15	TRBJ2-1	TRBV15	CATSRDLEHYNEQFF	TGTGCCACCAGCAGAGATCTTGAGCATTACAATGAGCAGTTCTTC
TRBD1	NA	12	TRBJ2-7	TRBV20-1	CSAGGQVYEQYF	TGCAGTGCCGGGGGACAGGTCTACGAGCAGTACTTC
TRBD2	many	14	TRBJ2-7	TRBV12-3/TRBV12-4	CASTFSGRAYEQYF	TGTGCCAGCACTTTTAGCGGGAGGGCATACGAGCAGTACTTC
NA	few	14	TRBJ2-3	TRBV2	CASSRPEGTDTQYF	TGTGCCAGCAGTCGACCTGAGGGGACAGATACGCAGTATTTT
NA	NA	11	TRBJ1-3	TRBV20-1	CSAVQGNTIYF	TGCAGTGCTGTACAGGGAAACACCATATATTTT
NA	many	12	TRBJ1-5	TRBV28	CASSRGNQPQHF	TGTGCCAGCAGCCGGGGGAATCAGCCCCAGCATTTT
NA	NA	15	TRBJ2-6	TRBV6-2/TRBV6-3	CASSEGQAGANVLTF	TGTGCCAGCAGTGAGGGGCAGGCTGGGGCCAACGTCCTGACTTTC
TRBD1	NA	18	TRBJ1-5	TRBV28	CAAGTGGGRENSNQPQHF	TGTGCCGCCGGGACAGGGGGCGGAAGGGAAAATAGCAATCAGCCCCAGCATTTT
TRBD2	NA	20	TRBJ2-2	TRBV20-1	CSARARLGLAGGRNTGELFF	TGCAGTGCTAGAGCACGGTTGGGACTAGCGGGAGGGAGGAACACCGGGGAGCTGTTTTTT
TRBD1	many	15	TRBJ1-5	TRBV6-5	CASSYANRGGQPQHF	TGTGCCAGCAGTTACGCTAACAGGGGTGGGCAGCCCCAGCATTTT
NA	NA	15	TRBJ1-2	TRBV12-3/TRBV12-4	CASSSWVARNYGYTF	TGTGCCAGCAGCTCTTGGGTAGCGAGGAACTATGGCTACACCTTC
NA	many	17	TRBJ2-5	TRBV12-3/TRBV12-4	CASSLKRLRVFSETQYF	TGTGCCAGCAGTTTAAAACGGCTAAGGGTATTTTCCGAGACCCAGTACTTC
TRBD1	NA	16	TRBJ1-4	TRBV5-1	CASSLGDRDEMKKLFF	TGCGCCAGCAGCTTGGGGGACAGGGATGAAATGAAGAAACTGTTTTTT
TRBD1	many	17	TRBJ2-7	TRBV7-8	CASTSPARGTGSYEQYF	TGTGCCAGCACCTCCCCCGCACGAGGGACAGGGAGTTACGAGCAGTACTTC
NA	NA	12	TRBJ2-1	TRBV20-1	CSAPLQSNEQFF	TGCAGTGCCCCGTTACAGAGCAATGAGCAGTTCTTC
TRBD1	NA	17	TRBJ2-2	TRBV18	CASSPVESRGSIGELFF	TGTGCCAGCTCACCAGTCGAGTCCAGGGGGTCGATCGGGGAGCTGTTTTTT
TRBD1	many	15	TRBJ2-7	TRBV12-3/TRBV12-4	CASQTAGTGTYEQYF	TGTGCCAGCCAGACCGCCGGGACAGGGACCTACGAGCAGTACTTC
TRBD1	many	15	TRBJ1-1	TRBV12-3/TRBV12-4	CASSYITGGRTEAFF	TGTGCCAGCAGTTATATTACAGGGGGGAGGACTGAAGCTTTCTTT
TRBD2	NA	12	TRBJ2-5	TRBV20-1	CSAPIAGTAQYF	TGCAGTGCCCCCATAGCGGGAACGGCCCAGTACTTC
NA	many	13	TRBJ2-5	TRBV27	CASIMRGPMSQYF	TGTGCCAGCATTATGAGAGGTCCAATGTCCCAGTACTTC
NA	many	12	TRBJ2-7	TRBV18	CASSRDRYEQYF	TGTGCCAGCTCACGGGATCGGTACGAGCAGTACTTC
NA	many	14	TRBJ1-1	TRBV27	CATSRGTKNTEAFF	TGTGCCACAAGTAGGGGGACAAAAAACACTGAAGCTTTCTTT
TRBD2	NA	14	TRBJ2-7	TRBV20-1	CSARREIPPYEQYF	TGCAGTGCTAGGCGGGAGATCCCGCCCTACGAGCAGTACTTC
NA	few	15	TRBJ1-1	TRBV5-5	CASSFLLKMNTEAFF	TGTGCCAGCAGCTTTTTACTGAAAATGAACACTGAAGCTTTCTTT
TRBD1	NA	15	TRBJ2-7	TRBV7-8	CASSGRDRGTYEQHF	TGTGCCAGCAGCGGCCGGGACAGGGGGACCTACGAGCAGCACTTC
NA	many	14	TRBJ1-5	TRBV6-2/TRBV6-3	CASSETYSNQPQHF	TGTGCCAGCAGTGAAACCTATAGCAATCAGCCCCAGCATTTT
NA	many	18	TRBJ2-7	TRBV28	CASSSIYGSATPAYEQYF	TGTGCCAGCAGTTCGATCTATGGCTCGGCTACCCCGGCCTACGAGCAGTACTTC
NA	many	15	TRBJ1-5	TRBV12-3/TRBV12-4	CASSSGLLSNQPQHF	TGTGCCAGCAGTTCGGGACTTCTTAGCAATCAGCCCCAGCATTTT
TRBD1	few	13	TRBJ2-1	TRBV30	CAWNRGTGNEQFF	TGTGCCTGGAATCGTGGGACAGGCAATGAGCAGTTCTTC
NA	many	13	TRBJ2-5	TRBV28	CASSPGGKETQYF	TGTGCCAGCAGCCCTGGAGGTAAAGAGACCCAGTACTTC
NA	few	13	TRBJ1-1	TRBV6-2/TRBV6-3	CASSGTRNTEAFF	TGTGCCAGCAGCGGAACCCGGAACACTGAAGCTTTCTTT
TRBD2	few	17	TRBJ2-3	TRBV11-3	CASSWTSDRNPTDTQYF	TGTGCCAGCAGCTGGACTAGTGATAGAAACCCAACAGATACGCAGTATTTT
TRBD1	many	16	TRBJ1-2	TRBV7-8	CASSPSVGTGSYGYTF	TGTGCCAGCAGCCCAAGCGTCGGGACAGGGAGCTATGGCTACACCTTC
TRBD1	few	14	TRBJ2-7	TRBV7-9	CASSPKGAPYEQYF	TGTGCCAGCAGCCCGAAGGGGGCCCCCTACGAGCAGTACTTC
NA	many	14	TRBJ1-2	TRBV29-1	CSVATARGNYGYTF	TGCAGCGTTGCGACGGCCCGAGGCAACTATGGCTACACCTTC
TRBD1	many	12	TRBJ2-7	TRBV29-1	CSVRQGGHEQYF	TGCAGCGTTCGACAGGGGGGCCACGAGCAGTACTTC
NA	many	15	TRBJ2-3	TRBV12-3/TRBV12-4	CASSLNHGAKDTQYF	TGTGCCAGCAGTTTAAATCACGGTGCTAAAGATACGCAGTATTTT
TRBD1	NA	14	TRBJ2-7	TRBV20-1	CSARAGTAHYEQYF	TGCAGTGCTCGGGCCGGGACAGCTCACTACGAGCAGTACTTC
NA	many	13	TRBJ1-6	TRBV14	CASSLMRNSPLHF	TGTGCCAGCAGCCTGATGAGGAATTCACCCCTCCACTTT
TRBD2	NA	19	TRBJ2-7	TRBV7-3	CASSLKVGLAGGPHHEQYF	TGTGCCAGCAGCTTAAAGGTCGGACTAGCGGGAGGGCCTCACCACGAGCAGTACTTC
TRBD2	NA	17	TRBJ2-7	TRBV4-1	CASSQEPGLAGGNEQYF	TGCGCCAGCAGCCAAGAGCCGGGACTAGCGGGAGGCAATGAGCAGTACTTC
NA	few	14	TRBJ1-4	TRBV29-1	CSAKDGSVNEKLFF	TGCAGCGCAAAAGACGGCTCCGTTAATGAAAAACTGTTTTTT
NA	NA	13	TRBJ2-1	TRBV3-1	CASSQLWDNEQFF	TGTGCCAGCAGCCAGTTATGGGACAATGAGCAGTTCTTC
NA	NA	11	TRBJ2-7	TRBV6-5	CASSYKNEQYF	TGTGCCAGCAGTTACAAAAACGAGCAGTACTTC